The 12 T cell receptor beta chains below all came from one sample that was sequenced in a study of blood T cell repertoires in COVID-19. Repertoires were generated with immunoSEQ multiplex PCR, while TCRdb's copy carries only in-frame clones and drops some. The data show around 300,000 clones, nearly 90% seen once. Sequenced input: PBMCs or T cells enriched from blood (not recorded which). The receptors come from a woman aged 18-29 years with acute COVID-19.

V and J are TRBV7-2 and TRBJ2-1, with 7 bases matching TRBD2. J lost 7 bases, V lost 5 bases, and 8 bases had no gene match. The CDR3 is 14 residues long. Germline CDR1 reads SGHTA; CDR2 reads FQGNSA. In nucleotides, the CDR3 is TGTGCCAGCAGCCTCAGACTAGCAGGAAATGAGCAGTTCTTC. Its protein is CASSLRLAGNEQFF.

The rearrangement uses TRBV6-5 and TRBJ2-7, with 10 bases matching TRBD1. This CDR3 is 15 amino acids long. V was clipped by 8 bases and J by 5 bases; unmatched bases: 12. Germline CDR1 is MNHEY and CDR2 is SVGAGI. The CDR3 is CASGGFGQGVNEQYF. The DNA for the CDR3 is TGTGCCAGCGGGGGTTTCGGACAGGGGGTCAACGAGCAGTACTTC.

The chain recombines TRBV4-3 with TRBJ2-3; 8 positions agree with TRBD1. Germline trimming cut 5 bases from V and 5 bases from J; bases unmatched to any gene: 15. The CDR3 has 17 residues. Germline V gene sequence: CDR1 LGHNA, CDR2 YSLEER. CDR3 region: CASSSDFPGGAGDTQYF. The CDR3 DNA reads as TGCGCCAGCAGCTCAGACTTTCCAGGGGGCGCAGGAGATACGCAGTATTTT.

The genes are TRBV29-1 and TRBJ2-1; TRBD2 matches 7 bases. V shed 4 bases, J shed 9 bases, and the junction held 9 bases outside the gene matches. The CDR3 consists of 13 residues. CDR1 and CDR2 (germline): SQVTM, ANQGSEA. The CDR3 DNA sequence: TGCAGCGTTGTTGTGGCGGGAGTTACTGAGCAGTTCTTC. It yields the protein CSVVVAGVTEQFF.

The gene calls are TRBV7-2 and TRBJ1-2; weak D call: TRBD1 (6 bases). V was clipped by 2 bases and J by 7 bases, with 14 bases between them. CDR1 and CDR2 (germline): SGHTA, FQGNSA. The length of the CDR3 is 14 residues. CDR3 nucleotide sequence: TGTGCCAGCAGCTTAACGCTAGGGGGTTTTGGCTACACCTTC. This codes for CASSLTLGGFGYTF.

The chain has TRBV5-5 and TRBJ2-2; 12 bases map to TRBD2. After removal of 0 bases from V and 6 bases from J, the junction contained 9 bases not matched to a gene. In germline, CDR1 is SGHKS, CDR2 YYEKEE (reference sequence). The CDR3 covers 18 residues. The CDR3 coding sequence is TGTGCCAGCAGCTTGGAAAAGACTAGCGGGAGCCCCCCCGGGGAGCTGTTTTTT. Translating it yields CASSLEKTSGSPPGELFF.

The CDR3 DNA reads TGCAGCGTTGAATGGCGGGAGGCCTACAATGAGCAGTTCTTC. Residues: CSVEWREAYNEQFF. The genes are TRBV29-1 and TRBJ2-1; 8 positions match TRBD2. Germline V lookup: CDR1 SQVTM, CDR2 ANQGSEA. The length of the CDR3 is 14 residues. V dropped 2 bases and J dropped 2; count of bases not matched to a gene: 2.

The chain combines TRBV7-9 with TRBJ2-1; the match to TRBD2 covers 7 bases. The CDR3 loop spans 16 amino acids. Germline V gene sequence: CDR1 SEHNR, CDR2 FQNEAQ (reference sequence). V dropped 4 bases and J dropped 0; count of bases not matched to a gene: 6. CDR3 sequence reads: CASSSISGSSYNEQFF. CDR3 sequence (DNA): TGTGCCAGCAGCTCCATTAGCGGGTCCTCCTACAATGAGCAGTTCTTC.

The chain recombines TRBV5-4 with TRBJ2-1; 7 positions match TRBD2. This CDR3 comprises 16 residues. The junction had 9 bases not matched to a gene; V was cut back by 4 bases and J by 2 bases. Germline CDR1 is SGHNT and CDR2 is YYREEE (reference sequence). This chain's CDR3 is CASSVSSGVTYNEQFF. The CDR3 DNA sequence: TGTGCCAGCAGCGTATCAAGCGGGGTTACCTACAATGAGCAGTTCTTC.

The chain links TRBV18 to TRBJ2-2; 15 nucleotides line up with TRBD2. Germline CDR1 KGHSH, CDR2 LQKENI. V trimming: 3 bases; J trimming: 6 bases; junction bases outside the gene matches: 11. CDR3 length: 19 residues. The CDR3 DNA sequence: TGTGCCAGCTCACCGGACAGGACTAGCGGGAGGGCCGTAGCCGGGGAGCTGTTTTTT. It encodes CASSPDRTSGRAVAGELFF.

The chain recombines TRBV27 with TRBJ2-3, with TRBD2 matching 8 bases. Losses at the gene ends were 6 bases for V and 8 bases for J; bases not matched to a gene: 10. CDR3 length equals 14 residues. Germline CDR1 is MNHEY and CDR2 is SMNVEV (reference sequence). The CDR3 spells CASRTSGAISTQYF. In nucleotides, the CDR3 is TGTGCCAGCAGAACTAGCGGCGCAATAAGTACGCAGTATTTT.

The chain uses TRBV5-6 and TRBJ1-3; no firm D call. The germline gives CDR1 SGHDT, CDR2 YYEEEE. The CDR3 spans 15 residues. Trimming took off 0 bases at V and 2 bases at J, with 9 bases between the two ends. The CDR3, as DNA: TGTGCCAGCAGCTTGGGAGGCACCACTGGAAACACCATATATTTT. Its protein product is CASSLGGTTGNTIYF.